These 4 T cell receptor beta chains share one sample of origin, sequenced in a study of tumor-infiltrating lymphocytes in primary liver carcinoma listed by TCRdb under 2017. Without any cell sorting, total RNA and DNA were co-extracted from roughly 21-30 mg of bulk tissue using the AllPrep DNA/RNA mini kit. For sequencing, an Illumina HiSeq 2500 was employed. Starting from 450 to 500 ng total RNA, TCRbeta-specific cDNA was produced by reverse transcription with a constant-region primer and ProtoScript II reverse transcriptase. TCRbeta libraries were built with three nested multiplex PCR rounds, a slightly modified ARM-PCR procedure. The first two PCR rounds used multiplex TRBV1-TRBV30 forward primers with a Cbeta reverse primer, each for approximately 10 cycles. The public reads were reanalyzed by TCRdb: fastp trimming at Q25, MiXCR alignment, in-frame beta chains only. Each CDR3 protein gets just one entry, which takes the most common genes and DNA from the rows behind it. The sample records tens of thousands of distinct CDR3 sequences, 72% of which are singletons. In total, the top ten clones hold around 19% of the sample.

The sequenced sample consisted of liver tumor tissue from sampling region 1. Interpreted using the paper, the cell subset or site label stands for: tumor region T1, superior pole. Source of these receptors: a man aged 35 to 55 with primary liver carcinoma and hepatitis B virus infection.

The chain carries TRBV6-5 and TRBJ2-2; tentative D call: TRBD2 (5 bases). CDR1 and CDR2 from the germline V gene are MNHEY and SVGAGI. The ends were cut back, 2 bases at V and 16 bases at J, with 17 bases in the middle. The CDR3 sequence is 13 residues long. This CDR3 reads CASSYTRAGEPFF. In DNA, the CDR3 is TGTGCCAGCAGTTACACGAGGGCCGGGGAACCGTTTTTT.

This clonotype occurred once. V and J are TRBV6-5 and TRBJ2-1; D is unclear. Germline loops: CDR1 MNHEY, CDR2 SVGAGI. Trimming removed 6 bases at V and 3 bases at J, with 12 bases between. This CDR3 contains 14 residues. CDR3 residues: CASRNFVDYNEQFF. The CDR3, as DNA: TGTGCCAGCAGGAACTTTGTGGACTACAATGAGCAGTTCTTC.

With regard to this clonotype: Since the CDR3 does not end with the conserved phenylalanine or tryptophan, this likely comes from a read error. The rearrangement joins TRBV11-2 to TRBJ1-4; the D gene is possibly TRBD1 (6 bases). This CDR3 contains 14 residues. Germline V gene sequence: CDR1 SGHAT, CDR2 FQNNGV. Deletions cut 5 bases from V and 6 bases from J, with 13 bases between. In DNA form, the CDR3 reads TGTGCCAGCAGCGTGGGGTCAGGGGATGAAAAACTGTTTATT. Protein product: CASSVGSGDEKLFI.

Remarks on this clonotype: Germline and junction disagree at one end, which may indicate a read error. The chain combines TRBV11-2 with TRBJ2-1; TRBD2 is a possible D gene (5 bases). Germline-derived CDR1 and CDR2 are SGHAT and FQNNGV. The CDR3 runs to 22 residues. The CDR3 region is CASSLSYRGPVRKVRSYDEQFF. The CDR3 DNA follows: TGTGCCAGCAGCCTCTCCTACCGGGGTCCCGTGAGAAAGGTTCGCTCCTACGATGAGCAGTTCTTC.